These 27 T cell receptor beta chains originate from one sample sequenced in a study of shared clonotypes between healthy human individuals. Sequencing was performed with immunoSEQ multiplex PCR; in TCRdb, only in-frame clones are kept and a portion is missing. The sample holds over 400,000 clones, around 95% seen once. Sequencing was done on a sample of naive CD4+ T cells sorted from blood. Sample subset: CD45RA+ positively selected. These receptors all stem from a woman in her twenties or thirties in good health.

The chain has TRBV7-6 and TRBJ2-2; possibly TRBD2 for D (6 bases). CDR3 length: 15 amino acids. V lost 2 bases and J lost 0, with 7 bases in between. Germline lookup yields CDR1 SGHVS and CDR2 FNYEAQ. CDR3 sequence: CASSLIAANTGELFF. In nucleotides, the CDR3 is TGTGCCAGCAGCTTAATAGCGGCGAACACCGGGGAGCTGTTTTTT.

The rearrangement uses TRBV28 and TRBJ1-5, with TRBD1 as a possible D gene (5 bases). Trimming shortened V by 2 bases and J by 6 bases, and 14 bases separated the two germline ends. CDR1 and CDR2 (germline): MDHEN, SYDVKM. This CDR3 has 15 amino acids. The CDR3 DNA reads as TGTGCCAGCAGTTTAAGCCTCCGGGGACGTCAGCCCCAGCATTTT. This codes for CASSLSLRGRQPQHF.

V and J are TRBV2 and TRBJ1-3; D remains ambiguous. Trimming took off 7 bases at V and 1 base at J, with 11 bases between the two ends. In germline, CDR1 is SNHLY, CDR2 FYNNEI. The CDR3 sequence is 14 residues long. CDR3 protein: CASTAQLSGNTIYF. CDR3 coding DNA: TGTGCCAGCACTGCCCAGTTGTCTGGAAACACCATATATTTT.

This clone was observed once. V and J are TRBV7-8 and TRBJ2-6; D uncertain. The germline V gene has CDR1 SGHVS and CDR2 FQNEAQ. The CDR3 spans 16 residues. Trimming removed 5 bases at V and 0 bases at J, with 11 bases between. The CDR3, as DNA: TGTGCCAGCAGCCCGTACTCGAGCTCTGGGGCCAACGTCCTGACTTTC. Translating it yields CASSPYSSSGANVLTF.

The rearrangement uses TRBV19 and TRBJ1-5; the D gene is possibly TRBD1 (6 bases). This CDR3 spans 16 amino acids. Germline V CDR1 and CDR2: LNHDA, SQIVND (reference sequence). Trimming left V 1 base short and J 8 bases short, with 18 bases between. The CDR3 DNA reads TGTGCCAGTAGTATAGGCCTACGGGGGGGGCTTAAGCCCCAGCATTTT. Its translation is CASSIGLRGGLKPQHF. The variable domain in full, completed from reference TRBV19 and TRBJ1-5, reads DGGITQSPKYLFRKEGQNVTLSCEQNLNHDAMYWYRQDPGQGLRLIYYSQIVNDFQKGDIAEGYSVSREKKESFPLTVTSAQKNPTAFYLCASSIGLRGGLKPQHFGDGTRLSIL.

This rearrangement joins TRBV5-4 to TRBJ2-5; D ambiguous. Between the trimmed V and J ends, which lost 4 bases and 2 bases, there was a span of 12 bases. Germline values: CDR1 SGHNT, CDR2 YYREEE (reference sequence). CDR3 length: 14 amino acids. The CDR3 spells CASSREADQETQYF. In DNA form, the CDR3 reads TGTGCCAGCAGCCGTGAAGCAGATCAAGAGACCCAGTACTTC.

V is TRBV7-3 and J is TRBJ2-5, with D unclear. The CDR3 runs to 13 residues. V lost 1 base to trimming and J lost 4 bases, with 7 bases between them. CDR1 and CDR2 (germline): SGHTA, FQGTGA. CDR3 in amino acids: CASSLNGVETQYF. The CDR3 DNA is TGTGCCAGCAGCTTAAATGGGGTAGAGACCCAGTACTTC. The full variable domain, in which reference TRBV7-3 and TRBJ2-5 provide the parts outside the CDR3, is GAGVSQTPSNKVTEKGKYVELRCDPISGHTALYWYRQSLGQGPEFLIYFQGTGAADDSGLPNDRFFAVRPEGSVSTLKIQRTERGDSAVYLCASSLNGVETQYFGPGTRLLVL.

The chain joins TRBV5-1 to TRBJ2-6; D is ambiguous. V lost 9 bases to trimming and J lost 0 bases, with 16 bases between them. This CDR3 spans 16 amino acids. Germline CDR1 reads SGHRS; CDR2 reads YFSETQ. DNA of the CDR3: TGCGCCACCTCCCCCGACGGCTTCTCTGGGGCCAACGTCCTGACTTTC. Translation: CATSPDGFSGANVLTF.

The genes are TRBV7-2 and TRBJ2-1; no clear D. The V and J ends lost 3 bases and 10 bases respectively, with 10 bases between them. There are 12 residues in the CDR3. CDR1 is SGHTA, CDR2 FQGNSA, per germline. DNA for the CDR3: TGTGCCAGCAGCTTTTTTGGTCGGGAGCAGTTCTTC. It is translated as CASSFFGREQFF.

The gene calls are TRBV18 and TRBJ1-2, with D perhaps TRBD1 (5 bases). The CDR3 extends over 16 amino acids. The V and J ends lost 6 bases and 3 bases respectively, with 20 bases between them. Germline V gives CDR1 KGHSH, CDR2 LQKENI. The CDR3 sequence is CASSRDGATTDYGYTF. DNA of the CDR3: TGTGCCAGCTCTAGGGACGGAGCCACGACCGACTATGGCTACACCTTC.

Only one count was recorded for this clone. The chain uses TRBV7-8 and TRBJ2-1; D gene ambiguous. The V end was cut by 2 bases, the J end by 15 bases, with 26 bases between. This CDR3 is 16 amino acids long. The germline gives CDR1 SGHVS, CDR2 FQNEAQ. This CDR3 reads CASSLSIPLGFYVVFF. CDR3 bases: TGTGCCAGCAGCTTATCCATCCCCCTAGGTTTTTACGTTGTGTTCTTC. Full variable domain (outside the CDR3, taken from reference TRBV7-8 and TRBJ2-1): GAGVSQSPRYKVAKRGQDVALRCDPISGHVSLFWYQQALGQGPEFLTYFQNEAQLDKSGLPSDRFFAERPEGSVSTLKIQRTQQEDSAVYLCASSLSIPLGFYVVFFGPGTRLTVL.

The CDR3 DNA follows: TGCGCCAGCAGCTCAAGTAGCGGGAGTGGGACCCAGTACTTC. Residues: CASSSSSGSGTQYF. V is TRBV5-1 and J is TRBJ2-5; 9 nucleotides match TRBD2. The CDR3 consists of 14 residues. The germline CDR1 and CDR2 sequences are SGHRS and YFSETQ. V was pared by 3 bases and J by 7 bases, with 7 bases of the junction left unmatched.

The V and J genes are TRBV11-2 and TRBJ2-7, with 7 bases that match TRBD1. This CDR3 has 14 amino acids. The germline gives CDR1 SGHAT, CDR2 FQNNGV. V trimming: 0 bases; J trimming: 2 bases; junction bases outside the gene matches: 1. The chain's CDR3 is CASSLEGQTYEQYF. In nucleotides, the CDR3 is TGTGCCAGCAGCTTAGAGGGACAGACCTACGAGCAGTACTTC. Full variable domain (rest looked up from reference TRBV11-2 and TRBJ2-7): EAGVAQSPRYKIIEKRQSVAFWCNPISGHATLYWYQQILGQGPKLLIQFQNNGVVDDSQLPKDRFSAERLKGVDSTLKIQPAKLEDSAVYLCASSLEGQTYEQYFGPGTRLTVT.

The V and J genes are TRBV6-6 and TRBJ1-1; the match to TRBD1 covers 8 bases. This CDR3 region has 13 residues. The germline CDR1 and CDR2 sequences are MNHNY and SVGAGI (reference sequence). V shed 8 bases and J 4 bases; nucleotides not matched to a gene: 6. CDR3 DNA sequence: TGTGCCAGCCGAAGGACAGGGTTCACTGAAGCTTTCTTT. Its translation: CASRRTGFTEAFF.

This clone came up once. This chain uses TRBV5-6 with TRBJ1-3; possibly TRBD1 for D (5 bases). V lost 4 bases and J 5 bases, leaving 13 bases between the germline ends. The length of the CDR3 is 14 residues. Germline V CDR1 and CDR2: SGHDT, YYEEEE. The CDR3: CASSLRRTRNTIYF. CDR3 nucleotide sequence: TGTGCCAGCAGCCTTCGACGGACACGAAACACCATATATTTT. The full variable domain, its missing parts supplied by reference TRBV5-6 and TRBJ1-3, is DAGVTQSPTHLIKTRGQQVTLRCSPKSGHDTVSWYQQALGQGPQFIFQYYEEEERQRGNFPDRFSGHQFPNYSSELNVNALLLGDSALYLCASSLRRTRNTIYFGEGSWLTVV.

A few counts support this clone. The V gene is TRBV18, the J gene TRBJ1-5; D possibly corresponds to TRBD1 (5 bases). From germline, CDR1 is KGHSH and CDR2 LQKENI. The CDR3 contains 13 residues. Between the trimmed V and J ends, which lost 4 bases and 2 bases, there was a span of 6 bases. The CDR3 DNA follows: TGTGCCAGCTCACGGGGGGGCAATCAGCCCCAGCATTTT. Translating it yields CASSRGGNQPQHF.

The sample holds one count of this clone. This rearrangement joins TRBV28 to TRBJ1-2, with D possibly matching TRBD1 (5 bases). Germline lookup yields CDR1 MDHEN and CDR2 SYDVKM. The CDR3 sequence is 14 residues long. V lost 8 bases, J lost 4 bases, and 17 bases lay in between. CDR3 protein: CASGQPGRSYGYTF. Written as DNA, the CDR3 is TGTGCCAGCGGTCAACCGGGACGCTCCTATGGCTACACCTTC.

The chain uses TRBV9 and TRBJ2-2; no firm D call. The V end was cut by 4 bases, the J end by 7 bases, with 14 bases between. The CDR3 length is 14 residues. Germline V lookup: CDR1 SGDLS, CDR2 YYNGEE. CDR3 DNA sequence: TGTGCCAGCAGCATCGGGCCTGCCATCGGGGAGCTGTTTTTT. Translated: CASSIGPAIGELFF.

This rearrangement joins TRBV15 to TRBJ2-3; D is uncertain. Trimming left V 0 bases short and J 2 bases short, with 6 bases between. This CDR3 has 14 residues. From germline, CDR1 is LNHNV and CDR2 YYDKDF (reference sequence). As DNA, the CDR3 is TGTGCCACCAGCAGAGATATGTTCACAGATACGCAGTATTTT. The encoded protein is CATSRDMFTDTQYF.

The genes are TRBV28 and TRBJ2-7, with a possible D match to TRBD1 (5 bases). The CDR3 covers 14 residues. The germline V gene encodes CDR1 MDHEN and CDR2 SYDVKM. V was pared by 2 bases and J by 1 base, with 9 bases between. The DNA of the CDR3 is TGTGCCAGCAGTTTACCGGACATATCCTACGAGCAGTACTTC. This sequence encodes CASSLPDISYEQYF.

The genes are TRBV28 and TRBJ1-1; the D is unclear. CDR3 size: 13 residues. The V gene's germline CDR1 is MDHEN and CDR2 SYDVKM. The V gene lost 6 bases and the J gene lost 6 bases, with 14 bases spanning the gap. The CDR3, as DNA: TGTGCCAGCAGCCGTGCTGGGCGGTCTGAAGCTTTCTTT. This sequence encodes CASSRAGRSEAFF.

The chain combines TRBV2 with TRBJ2-1; the match to TRBD1 covers 9 bases. Germline V gene lookup returns CDR1 SNHLY and CDR2 FYNNEI. The V segment lost 8 bases and the J segment 5 bases; nucleotides outside the gene matches: 7. This CDR3 region has 14 residues. This CDR3 is CASCRDRVDNEQFF. The CDR3 DNA sequence: TGTGCCAGCTGCCGGGACAGGGTCGACAATGAGCAGTTCTTC.

This chain links TRBV13 with TRBJ1-1, with D tentatively TRBD1 (5 bases). The CDR3 covers 14 residues. Germline V gene lookup returns CDR1 PRHDT and CDR2 FYEKMQ (reference sequence). With 1 base removed from V and 5 bases from J, the gap between germline ends came to 11 bases. The CDR3 DNA follows: TGTGCCAGCAGCTTAGAGGAGGGACGGACTGAAGCTTTCTTT. This sequence encodes CASSLEEGRTEAFF.

The chain recombines TRBV19 with TRBJ1-2; TRBD1 might be the D (5 bases). The germline V and J ends were trimmed by 11 bases and 2 bases, with 21 bases remaining between them. The CDR3 is 15 residues long. In germline, CDR1 is LNHDA, CDR2 SQIVND (reference sequence). The CDR3 DNA is TGTGCCTCGCACTTTTCCGGCAGGGCGAACTATGGCTACACCTTC. Translated, it gives CASHFSGRANYGYTF.

The gene calls are TRBV28 and TRBJ1-5; 9 positions match TRBD1. The ends lost 11 bases at V and 9 bases at J; junction bases unmatched: 8. The germline gives CDR1 MDHEN, CDR2 SYDVKM. CDR3 length: 12 residues. The CDR3 protein is CAGGQGIRPQHF. In DNA, the CDR3 is TGTGCCGGAGGACAGGGGATCCGGCCCCAGCATTTT.

This sequence joins TRBV28 and TRBJ2-5, with 7 bases matching TRBD2. CDR1 is MDHEN and CDR2 is SYDVKM in the germline V gene. CDR3 length: 14 residues. J was trimmed by 4 bases and V by 5 bases; bases with no gene match: 7. The CDR3 DNA reads TGTGCCAGCAGTGGTCCGGGACTACGAGAGACCCAGTACTTC. Protein: CASSGPGLRETQYF.

The chain is built from TRBV7-9 and TRBJ1-2, with a tentative D call TRBD1 (6 bases). Germline V lookup: CDR1 SEHNR, CDR2 FQNEAQ (reference sequence). Between the trimmed V and J ends, which lost 0 bases and 8 bases, there was a span of 16 bases. This CDR3 region has 15 residues. The CDR3 region is CASSLAFRGAGGYTF. The CDR3 DNA reads TGTGCCAGCAGCTTAGCATTCCGGGGGGCGGGAGGCTACACCTTC. The full variable domain, with the rest looked up from reference TRBV7-9 and TRBJ1-2, is DTGVSQNPRHKITKRGQNVTFRCDPISEHNRLYWYRQTLGQGPEFLTYFQNEAQLEKSRLLSDRFSAERPKGSFSTLEIQRTEQGDSAMYLCASSLAFRGAGGYTFGSGTRLTVV.